This TCR beta chain was identified in a study of blood T cell repertoires in COVID-19. About the research overall: T cells, B-cell-depleted T cells, or PBMCs provided the cDNA or gDNA that served as material.

The cohort comprised adults aged about 18 to 100 years residing in about two dozen US areas. Participant reports of clinical history set cohort assignment. Original analysis: Reference gene primer amplification in the assay estimated nucleated cell counts. Measured with immunoSEQ multiplex PCR; TCRdb has only the in-frame clones, and not every one. V and J calls and clone size are those listed in that table; D and trimming were worked out from the DNA. The table includes approximately 220,000 clones, 85% to 90% detected once. The V end was cut by 5 bases, the J end by 4 bases, with 16 bases between. This CDR3 is 15 amino acids long. In germline, CDR1 is SGHTS, CDR2 YDEGEE.

The chain is built from TRBV5-8 and TRBJ1-5; TRBD1 might be the D (5 bases). The source of this sequence is a woman aged 18-29 years in a cohort exposed to, infected with or recovered from COVID-19 (not recorded which). The sequenced sample consisted of PBMCs or T cells enriched from blood (not recorded which). In DNA, the CDR3 is TGTGCCAGCAGAAGTAGGGGAGGTCGTAATCAGCCCCAGCATTTT. Its translation: CASRSRGGRNQPQHF. The variable domain in full, with the rest retrieved from reference TRBV5-8 and TRBJ1-5, is EAGVTQSPTHLIKTRGQQATLRCSPISGHTSVYWYQQALGLGLQFLLWYDEGEERNRGNFPPRFSGRQFPNYSSELNVNALELEDSALYLCASRSRGGRNQPQHFGDGTRLSIL.